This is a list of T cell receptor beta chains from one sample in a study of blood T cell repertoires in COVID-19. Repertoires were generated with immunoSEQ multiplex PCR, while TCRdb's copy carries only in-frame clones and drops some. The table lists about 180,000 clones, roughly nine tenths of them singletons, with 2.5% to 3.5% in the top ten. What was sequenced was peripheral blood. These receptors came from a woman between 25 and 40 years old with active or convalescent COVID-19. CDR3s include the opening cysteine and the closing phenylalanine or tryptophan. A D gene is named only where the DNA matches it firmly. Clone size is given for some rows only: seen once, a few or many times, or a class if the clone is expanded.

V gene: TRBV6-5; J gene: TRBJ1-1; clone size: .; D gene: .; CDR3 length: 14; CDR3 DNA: TGTGCCAGCAGTTACAGGCATCACGAGGATGAAGCTTTCTTT; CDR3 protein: CASSYRHHEDEAFF
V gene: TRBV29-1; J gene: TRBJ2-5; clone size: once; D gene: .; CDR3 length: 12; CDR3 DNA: TGCAGCGTTGTTCTTCGGCGGGAGACCCAGTACTTC; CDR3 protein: CSVVLRRETQYF
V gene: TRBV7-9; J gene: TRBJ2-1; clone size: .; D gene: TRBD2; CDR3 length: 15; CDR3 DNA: TGTGCCAGCAGCCCAGCGGGAGGGCCTTATAATGAGCAGTTCTTC; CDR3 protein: CASSPAGGPYNEQFF
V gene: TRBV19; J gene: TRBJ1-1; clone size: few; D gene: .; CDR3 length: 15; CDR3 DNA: TGTGCCAGTAGTATAGTACGGGAATTGAACACTGAAGCTTTCTTT; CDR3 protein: CASSIVRELNTEAFF
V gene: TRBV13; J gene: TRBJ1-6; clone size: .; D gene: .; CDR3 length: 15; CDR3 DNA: TGTGCCAGCAGCTTAGGACAGCTGTATAATTCACCCCTCCACTTT; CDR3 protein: CASSLGQLYNSPLHF
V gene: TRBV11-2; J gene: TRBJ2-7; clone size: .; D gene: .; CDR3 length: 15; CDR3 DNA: TGTGCCAGCAGCACTTATGGACAGCCCACCTACGAGCAGTACTTC; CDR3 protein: CASSTYGQPTYEQYF
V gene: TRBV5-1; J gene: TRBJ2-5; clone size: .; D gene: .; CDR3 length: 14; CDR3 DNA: TGCGCCAGCAGCTTGAGACAGGATCGAGAGACCCAGTACTTC; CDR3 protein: CASSLRQDRETQYF
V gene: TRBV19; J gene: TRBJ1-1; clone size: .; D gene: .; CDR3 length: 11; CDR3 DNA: TGTGCCACGAGACAGAACACTGAAGCTTTCTTT; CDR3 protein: CATRQNTEAFF
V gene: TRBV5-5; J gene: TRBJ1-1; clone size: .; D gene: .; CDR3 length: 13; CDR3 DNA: TGTGCCAGCAGCTTGATAGGGGCCGCTGAAGCTTTCTTT; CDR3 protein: CASSLIGAAEAFF
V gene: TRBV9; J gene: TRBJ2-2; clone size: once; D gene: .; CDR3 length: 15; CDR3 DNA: TGTGCCAGCAGCGTAGTTGCGGGGAACACCGGGGAGCTGTTTTTT; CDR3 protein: CASSVVAGNTGELFF
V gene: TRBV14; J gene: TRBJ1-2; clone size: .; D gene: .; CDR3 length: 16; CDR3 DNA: TGTGCCAGCAGCCAAGGGGCTGGGTTCTTTAACTATGGCTACACCTTC; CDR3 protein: CASSQGAGFFNYGYTF
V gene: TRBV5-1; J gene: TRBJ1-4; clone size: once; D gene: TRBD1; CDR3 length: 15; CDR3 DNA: TGCGCCAGCAGCGGAAGGACAGGGATTAATGAAAAACTGTTTTTT; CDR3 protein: CASSGRTGINEKLFF
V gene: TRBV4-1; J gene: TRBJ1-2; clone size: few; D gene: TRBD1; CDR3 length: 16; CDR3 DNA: TGCGCCAGCAGCCAAGTGGGACAGGGTATTAGGTATGGCTACACCTTC; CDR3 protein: CASSQVGQGIRYGYTF
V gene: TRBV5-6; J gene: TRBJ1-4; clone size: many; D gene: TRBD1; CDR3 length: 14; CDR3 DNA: TGTGCCAGCAGCTTGGGACAGGGAGAAGAAAAACTGTTTTTT; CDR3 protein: CASSLGQGEEKLFF
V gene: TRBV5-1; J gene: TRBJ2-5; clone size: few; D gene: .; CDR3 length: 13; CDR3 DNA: TGCGCCAGCAGCTTGAGGGGCCCAGAGACCCAGTACTTC; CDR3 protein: CASSLRGPETQYF
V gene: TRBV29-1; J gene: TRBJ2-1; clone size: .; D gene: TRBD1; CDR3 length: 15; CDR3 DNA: TGCAGCGTTGGACAGGGGGCAGGCTCCTACAATGAGCAGTTCTTC; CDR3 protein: CSVGQGAGSYNEQFF
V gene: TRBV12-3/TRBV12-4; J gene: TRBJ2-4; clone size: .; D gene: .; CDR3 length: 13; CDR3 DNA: TGTGCCAGCAGTTCAGGGGGGTGGGGCATTCAGTACTTC; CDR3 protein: CASSSGGWGIQYF
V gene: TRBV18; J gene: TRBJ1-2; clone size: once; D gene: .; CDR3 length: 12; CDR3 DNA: TGTGCCAGCTCACCAGAACAGTATGGCTACACCTTC; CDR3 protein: CASSPEQYGYTF
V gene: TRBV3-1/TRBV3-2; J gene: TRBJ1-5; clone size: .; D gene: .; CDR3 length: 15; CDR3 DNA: TGTGCCAGCAGCCAAGCGTCAGGGACTGGTCAGCCCCAGCATTTT; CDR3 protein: CASSQASGTGQPQHF
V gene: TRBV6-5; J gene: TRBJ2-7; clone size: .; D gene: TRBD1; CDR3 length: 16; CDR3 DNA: TGTGCCAGCAGTTACCCCCTCGGACAGGGGATCTACGAGCAGTACTTC; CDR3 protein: CASSYPLGQGIYEQYF
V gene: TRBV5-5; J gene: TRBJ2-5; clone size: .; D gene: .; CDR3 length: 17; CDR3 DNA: TGTGCCAGCAGCTGGACCCCGCGGGGAGGTCGACAAGAGACCCAGTACTTC; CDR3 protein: CASSWTPRGGRQETQYF
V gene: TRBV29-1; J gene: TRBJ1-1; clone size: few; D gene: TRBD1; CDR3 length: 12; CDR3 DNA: TGCAGCGTTGGGGGACAGGGCTCTGAAGCTTTCTTT; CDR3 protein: CSVGGQGSEAFF
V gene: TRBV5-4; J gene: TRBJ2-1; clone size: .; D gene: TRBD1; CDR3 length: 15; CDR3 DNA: TGTGCCAGCAGCCTCGGACAGGGGGCGCGGAATGAGCAGTTCTTC; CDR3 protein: CASSLGQGARNEQFF
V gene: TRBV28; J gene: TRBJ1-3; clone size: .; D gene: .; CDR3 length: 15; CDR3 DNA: TGTGCCAGCAGTTTAGGACAGTTCTCTGGAAACACCATATATTTT; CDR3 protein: CASSLGQFSGNTIYF
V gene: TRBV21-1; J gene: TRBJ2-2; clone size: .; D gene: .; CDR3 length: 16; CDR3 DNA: TGTGCCAGCAGCAAAGTGGGTAGCTTGAACACCGGGGAGCTGTTTTTT; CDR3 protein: CASSKVGSLNTGELFF
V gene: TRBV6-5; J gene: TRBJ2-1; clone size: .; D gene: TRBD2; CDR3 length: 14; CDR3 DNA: TGTGCCAGCACAGGCGGACTAGCGGTCAATGAGCAGTTCTTC; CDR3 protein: CASTGGLAVNEQFF
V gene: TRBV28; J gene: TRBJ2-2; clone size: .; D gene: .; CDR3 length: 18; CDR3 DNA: TGTGCCAGCAGTTTCGGGTCCTTACTAGGTACGAACACCGGGGAGCTGTTTTTT; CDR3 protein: CASSFGSLLGTNTGELFF
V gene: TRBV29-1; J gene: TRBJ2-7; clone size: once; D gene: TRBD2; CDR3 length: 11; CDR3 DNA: TGCAGCGGTGGACTAGCGGGAAAGCAGTACTTC; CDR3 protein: CSGGLAGKQYF
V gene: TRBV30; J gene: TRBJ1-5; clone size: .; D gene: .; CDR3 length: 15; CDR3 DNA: TGTGCCTGGAGTCAATTGGGGGGGGGAAGTCAGCCCCAGCATTTT; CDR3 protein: CAWSQLGGGSQPQHF
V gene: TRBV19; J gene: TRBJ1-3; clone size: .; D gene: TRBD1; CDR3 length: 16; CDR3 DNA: TGTGCCAGTAGGTTGACAGGGTCTGGAGCTGGAAACACCATATATTTT; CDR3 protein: CASRLTGSGAGNTIYF
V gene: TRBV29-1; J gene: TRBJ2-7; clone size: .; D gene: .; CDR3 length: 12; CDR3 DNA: TGCAGCGTTCAGGCACTTAGCTACGAGCAGTACTTC; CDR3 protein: CSVQALSYEQYF
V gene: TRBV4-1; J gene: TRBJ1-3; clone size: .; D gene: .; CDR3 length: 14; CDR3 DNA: TGCGCCAGCAGCCAAACAGGGATCCGAGACACCATATATTTT; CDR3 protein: CASSQTGIRDTIYF
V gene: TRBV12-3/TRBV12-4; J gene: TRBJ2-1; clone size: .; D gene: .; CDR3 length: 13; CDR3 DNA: TGTGCCAGCAGCCCTTCTTCCTACAATGAGCAGTTCTTC; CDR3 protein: CASSPSSYNEQFF
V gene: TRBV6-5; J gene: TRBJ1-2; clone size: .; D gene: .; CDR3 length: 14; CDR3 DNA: TGTGCCAGCAGTTACAGCGGCACTAACTATGGCTACACCTTC; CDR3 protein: CASSYSGTNYGYTF
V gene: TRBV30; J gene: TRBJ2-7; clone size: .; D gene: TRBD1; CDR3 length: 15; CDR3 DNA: TGTGCCTGGAGCGATCCGGGACAGGGATATCACGAGCAGTACTTC; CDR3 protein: CAWSDPGQGYHEQYF
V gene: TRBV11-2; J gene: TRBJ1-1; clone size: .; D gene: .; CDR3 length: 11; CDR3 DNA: TGTGCCAGCAGCTTTTCAACTGAAGCTTTCTTT; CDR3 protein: CASSFSTEAFF
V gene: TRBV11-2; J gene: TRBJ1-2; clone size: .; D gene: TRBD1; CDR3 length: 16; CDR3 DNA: TGTGCCAGCAGCCAACGGGACAGATTTTCAAACTATGGCTACACCTTC; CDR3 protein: CASSQRDRFSNYGYTF
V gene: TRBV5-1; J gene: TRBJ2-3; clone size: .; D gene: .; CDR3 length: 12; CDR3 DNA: TGCGCCAGCAGACGAGGCACAGATACGCAGTATTTT; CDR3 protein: CASRRGTDTQYF
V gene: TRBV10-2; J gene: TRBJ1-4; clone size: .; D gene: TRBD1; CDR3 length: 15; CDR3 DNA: TGCGCCAGCAGTGAATCAGGGGGGCGAAATGAAAAACTGTTTTTT; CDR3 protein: CASSESGGRNEKLFF
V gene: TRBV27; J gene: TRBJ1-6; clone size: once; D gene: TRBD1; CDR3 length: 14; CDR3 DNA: TGTGCCAGCAGTCCGGACAGGTTGGATTCACCCCTCCACTTT; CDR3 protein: CASSPDRLDSPLHF
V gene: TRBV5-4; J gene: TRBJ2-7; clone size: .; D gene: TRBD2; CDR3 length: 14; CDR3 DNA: TGTGCCAGCAGCTTGGTCGGGGGGGCCCACGAGCAGTACTTC; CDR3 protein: CASSLVGGAHEQYF
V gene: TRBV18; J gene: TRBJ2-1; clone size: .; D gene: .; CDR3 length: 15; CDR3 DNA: TGTGCCAGCTCACCGGGAGTACGAGCCTTCAATGAGCAGTTCTTC; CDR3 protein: CASSPGVRAFNEQFF
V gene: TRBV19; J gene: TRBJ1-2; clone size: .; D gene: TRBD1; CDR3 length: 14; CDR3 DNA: TGTGCCAGTAGCCTCCAGGGACAGGGGATGGGGTACACCTTC; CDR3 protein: CASSLQGQGMGYTF
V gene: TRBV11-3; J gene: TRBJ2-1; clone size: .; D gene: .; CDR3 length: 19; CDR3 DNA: TGTGCCAGCAGCTTAGATCCCCAACCTTACAGGCCCCCCTACAATGAGCAGTTCTTC; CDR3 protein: CASSLDPQPYRPPYNEQFF
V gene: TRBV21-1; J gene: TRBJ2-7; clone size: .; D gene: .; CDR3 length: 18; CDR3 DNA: TGTGCCAGCAGCAGCCTGGGGGGACAGGCCGAGACGACGTACGAGCAGTACTTC; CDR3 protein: CASSSLGGQAETTYEQYF
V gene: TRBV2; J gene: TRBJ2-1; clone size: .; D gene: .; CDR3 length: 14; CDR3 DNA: TGTGCCAGCAGTGTAATTGTAGCGGACAATGAGCAGTTCTTC; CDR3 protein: CASSVIVADNEQFF
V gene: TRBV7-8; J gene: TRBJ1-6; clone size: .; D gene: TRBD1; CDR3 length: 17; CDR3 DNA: TGTGCCAGCAGCTTAGTAGGGGGGACAGGGGGCTATTCACCCCTCCACTTT; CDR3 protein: CASSLVGGTGGYSPLHF
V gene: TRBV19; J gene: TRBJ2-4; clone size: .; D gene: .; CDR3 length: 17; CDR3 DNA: TGTGCCAGTAGTCCCCACCAGGCCGATTTAGCCAAAAACATTCAGTACTTC; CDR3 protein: CASSPHQADLAKNIQYF
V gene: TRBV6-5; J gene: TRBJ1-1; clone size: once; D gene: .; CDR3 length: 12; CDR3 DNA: TGTGCCAGCAGTTCAGGGCTCACTGAAGCTTTCTTT; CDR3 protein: CASSSGLTEAFF
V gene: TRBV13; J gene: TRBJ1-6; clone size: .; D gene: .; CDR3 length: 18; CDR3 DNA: TGTGCCAGCAGCTTTGGGCAGTCCCGGAATTCCTATAATTCACCCCTCCACTTT; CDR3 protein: CASSFGQSRNSYNSPLHF
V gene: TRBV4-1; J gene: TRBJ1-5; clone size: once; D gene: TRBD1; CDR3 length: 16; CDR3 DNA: TGCGCCAGCAGCCAGACAGGGCTGGGTAGCAATCAGCCCCAGCATTTT; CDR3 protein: CASSQTGLGSNQPQHF
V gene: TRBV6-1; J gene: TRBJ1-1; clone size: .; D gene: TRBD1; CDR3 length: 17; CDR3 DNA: TGTGCCAGCAGTGACGCCTCCTTTAGGCAGGGGGCCCCTGAAGCTTTCTTT; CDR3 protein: CASSDASFRQGAPEAFF
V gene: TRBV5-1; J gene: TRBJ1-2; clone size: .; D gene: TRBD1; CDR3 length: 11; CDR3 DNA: TGCGCCAGCAGCACGACAGGGTTGCGCACCTTC; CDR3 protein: CASSTTGLRTF
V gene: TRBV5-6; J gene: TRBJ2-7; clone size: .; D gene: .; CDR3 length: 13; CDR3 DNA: TGTGCCAGCAGCTTAGGGACAAAAGGCGAGCAGTACTTC; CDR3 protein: CASSLGTKGEQYF
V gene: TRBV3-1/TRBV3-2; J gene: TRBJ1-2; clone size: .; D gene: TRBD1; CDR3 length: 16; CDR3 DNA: TGTGCCAGCAGCCCTTCTACCCTTCAGGGGGACTATGGCTACACCTTC; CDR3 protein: CASSPSTLQGDYGYTF
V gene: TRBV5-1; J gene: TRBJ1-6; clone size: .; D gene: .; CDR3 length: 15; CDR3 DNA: TGCGCCAGCGCGGATGGGACACTTGATAATTCACCCCTCCACTTT; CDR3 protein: CASADGTLDNSPLHF
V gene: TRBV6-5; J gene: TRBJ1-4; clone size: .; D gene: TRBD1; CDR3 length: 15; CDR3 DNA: TGTGCCAGCAGTTACACAGGGGGCGGAGATGAAAAACTGTTTTTT; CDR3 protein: CASSYTGGGDEKLFF
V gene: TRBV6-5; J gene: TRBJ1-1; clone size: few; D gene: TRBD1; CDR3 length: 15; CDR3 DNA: TGTGCCAGCATGGCTATGGACAGGTTGAACACTGAAGCTTTCTTT; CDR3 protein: CASMAMDRLNTEAFF